This T cell receptor (beta chain) came from a study of blood T cell repertoires in COVID-19. Sequencing was performed with immunoSEQ multiplex PCR; in TCRdb, only in-frame clones are kept and a portion is missing. In the table there are 350,000 to 400,000 clones, about 89% of which are singletons. Participants, 18 to 89 years old, spanned more than 20 US areas. The origin of this receptor is a woman aged 40 to 55 who had been exposed to COVID-19. Sequencing was done on a sample of PBMCs or T cells enriched from blood (not recorded which).

Written as DNA, the CDR3 is TGTGCCAGCAGCTTATTAGGGGTGGATGGCTACACCTTC. Its protein is CASSLLGVDGYTF. The V call is TRBV7-2, the J call TRBJ1-2; a weak D match, TRBD1 (5 bases). The length of the CDR3 is 13 residues. Germline V gives CDR1 SGHTA, CDR2 FQGNSA. Trimming removed 2 bases at V and 6 bases at J, with 10 bases between.